This T cell receptor (beta chain) was captured in a study of blood T cell repertoires in COVID-19. The wider study: Collection of acute and convalescent COVID-19 samples took place in the United States, Italy and Spain. Nucleic acid was either cDNA or gDNA, and it came from T cells, B-cell-depleted T cells, or PBMCs.

Profiling relied on immunoSEQ multiplex PCR, and the TCRdb table lists in-frame clones only, not all of them. The sample lists more than 90,000 clones, more than 60% occurring once. This CDR3 has 14 amino acids. With V trimmed by 5 bases and J by 3 bases, 5 bases remained unmatched. The germline gives CDR1 MGHDK, CDR2 SYGVNS. This chain connects TRBV25-1 to TRBJ2-3, with 7 bases aligning to TRBD1. Sequenced input: peripheral blood. The origin of this receptor is a man in his fifties with acute or convalescent COVID-19. CDR3 in DNA: TGTGCCAGCAGTACACAGGGGTATACAGATACGCAGTATTTT. Translating gives CASSTQGYTDTQYF.